This T cell receptor beta chain was observed in a study of T cell responses to AZD1222 COVID-19 vaccine. Study in general: Second doses that came at about 4 or about 12 weeks were put together. Study-level points and caveats: Females outnumbered males among donors, who were mostly white British; clonal diversity was possibly underestimated. CD4 TCRs associated with vaccination spanned spike, dominating at 160-218 and 743-854.

Points on this clone: Its antigen is not identified.

Assay used: immunoSEQ multiplex PCR; TCRdb lists only in-frame clones, some missing. The repertoire includes roughly 120,000 clones, roughly nine tenths of them detected once, and 2.4% sits in the top ten. Germline CDR1 is SGHRS and CDR2 is YFSETQ. The CDR3 runs to 13 residues. The trim removed 4 bases at V and 8 bases at J, leaving 6 bases unmatched. V and J are TRBV5-1 and TRBJ2-1; TRBD1 matches 7 bases. The clonotype was recovered from an adult in good health. The sample consisted of peripheral blood, taken on day 0 of AZD1222 vaccination. The CDR3 coding sequence is TGCGCCAGCAGCAACGACAGGGTACATGAGCAGTTCTTC. Its translation is CASSNDRVHEQFF.